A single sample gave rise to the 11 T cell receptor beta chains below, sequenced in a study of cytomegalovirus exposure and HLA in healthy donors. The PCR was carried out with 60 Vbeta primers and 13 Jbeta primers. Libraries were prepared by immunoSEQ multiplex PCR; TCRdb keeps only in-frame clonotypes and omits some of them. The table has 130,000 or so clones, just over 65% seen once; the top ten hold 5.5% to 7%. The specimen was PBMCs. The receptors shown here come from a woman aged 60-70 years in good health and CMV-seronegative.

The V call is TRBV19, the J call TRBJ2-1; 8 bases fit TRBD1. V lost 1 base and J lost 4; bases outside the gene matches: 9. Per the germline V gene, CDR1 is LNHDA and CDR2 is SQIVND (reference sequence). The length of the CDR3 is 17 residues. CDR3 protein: CASSIATGTGGYNEQFF. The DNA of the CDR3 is TGTGCCAGTAGTATAGCTACCGGGACAGGTGGGTACAATGAGCAGTTCTTC.

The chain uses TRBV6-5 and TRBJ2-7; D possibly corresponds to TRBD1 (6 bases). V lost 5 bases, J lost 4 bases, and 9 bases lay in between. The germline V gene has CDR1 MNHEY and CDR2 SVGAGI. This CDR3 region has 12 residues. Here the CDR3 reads CASSERGYEQYF. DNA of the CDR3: TGTGCCAGCAGTGAGAGGGGGTACGAGCAGTACTTC.

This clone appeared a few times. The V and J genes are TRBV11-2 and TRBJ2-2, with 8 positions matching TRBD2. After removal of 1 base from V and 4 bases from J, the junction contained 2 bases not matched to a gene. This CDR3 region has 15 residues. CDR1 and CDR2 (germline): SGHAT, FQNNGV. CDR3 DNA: TGTGCCAGCAGCTTAGCGGGGGGGTTCACCGGGGAGCTGTTTTTT. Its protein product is CASSLAGGFTGELFF.

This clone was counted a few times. CDR3 region: CATSRDRGGSPLHF. DNA for the CDR3: TGTGCCACCAGCAGAGACCGAGGGGGTTCACCCCTCCACTTT. J is TRBJ1-6 and V is TRBV15; perhaps TRBD1 as D (6 bases). This CDR3 is 14 amino acids long. Germline loops: CDR1 LNHNV, CDR2 YYDKDF (reference sequence). Trimming shortened V by 0 bases and J by 9 bases, and 9 bases separated the two germline ends.

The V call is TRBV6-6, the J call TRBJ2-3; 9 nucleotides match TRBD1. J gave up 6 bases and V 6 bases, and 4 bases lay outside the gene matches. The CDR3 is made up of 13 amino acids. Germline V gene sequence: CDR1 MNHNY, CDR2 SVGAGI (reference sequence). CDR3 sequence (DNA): TGTGCCAGCAGCCGGACAGGGGCGGATACGCAGTATTTT. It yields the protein CASSRTGADTQYF.

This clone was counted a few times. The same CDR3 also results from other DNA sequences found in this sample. The CDR3 DNA follows: TGTGCCAGCAGCTTGGTGCAGGGATTCTACAATGAGCAGTTCTTC. Translated, it gives CASSLVQGFYNEQFF. This chain uses TRBV5-6 with TRBJ2-1; maybe TRBD1 (5 bases). This CDR3 spans 15 amino acids. V was shortened by 0 bases and J by 3 bases, with 10 bases between the two germline ends. In germline, CDR1 is SGHDT, CDR2 YYEEEE.

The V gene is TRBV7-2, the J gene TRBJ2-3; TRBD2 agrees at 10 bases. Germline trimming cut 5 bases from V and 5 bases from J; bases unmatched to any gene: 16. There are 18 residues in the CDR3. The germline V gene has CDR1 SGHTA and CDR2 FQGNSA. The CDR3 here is CASSQLAGGRKFGDTQYF. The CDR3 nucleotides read TGTGCCAGCAGCCAGTTAGCGGGGGGCCGCAAGTTTGGAGATACGCAGTATTTT.

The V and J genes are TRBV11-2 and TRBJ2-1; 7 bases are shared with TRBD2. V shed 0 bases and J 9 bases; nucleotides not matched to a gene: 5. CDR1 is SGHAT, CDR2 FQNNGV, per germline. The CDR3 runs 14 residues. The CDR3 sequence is CASSLELSGGEQFF. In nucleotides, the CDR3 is TGTGCCAGCAGCTTAGAGTTGTCGGGGGGTGAGCAGTTCTTC.

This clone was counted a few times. DNA of the CDR3: TGTGCCAGCTCCCCCTTAAGCGGGGGAGGGACAGATACGCAGTATTTT. Amino acid sequence: CASSPLSGGGTDTQYF. The rearrangement joins TRBV18 to TRBJ2-3; 8 positions agree with TRBD2. CDR1 and CDR2 from the germline V gene are KGHSH and LQKENI. CDR3 length: 16 residues. Losses at the gene ends were 6 bases for V and 3 bases for J; bases not matched to a gene: 11.

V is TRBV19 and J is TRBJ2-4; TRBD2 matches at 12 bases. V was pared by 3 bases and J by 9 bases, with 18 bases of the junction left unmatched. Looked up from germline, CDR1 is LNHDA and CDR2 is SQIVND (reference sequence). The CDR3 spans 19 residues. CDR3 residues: CASSMLGFGASGGGLIQYF. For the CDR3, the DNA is TGTGCCAGTAGTATGCTGGGATTTGGGGCTAGCGGGGGGGGGCTCATTCAGTACTTC.

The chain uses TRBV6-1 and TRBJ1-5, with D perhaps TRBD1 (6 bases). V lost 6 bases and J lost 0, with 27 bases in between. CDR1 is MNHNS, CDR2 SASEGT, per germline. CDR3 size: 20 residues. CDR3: CASSEQGGAGRIYSNQPQHF. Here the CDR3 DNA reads TGTGCCAGCAGCGAACAAGGGGGGGCAGGCCGAATCTATAGCAATCAGCCCCAGCATTTT.